The T cell receptor (beta chain) under discussion was sequenced for a study of esophageal squamous cell carcinoma under preoperative chemotherapy. TCRdb independently ran MiXCR on the PCR reads; one entry per CDR3 protein. Of about 32,000 distinct CDR3 sequences listed, roughly 52% are singletons. Stated time point: after preoperative PTX-NDP chemotherapy. This sequence was found in a human donor with esophageal squamous cell carcinoma. The donor label of this sample is uncertain. This specimen was collected from a patient given preoperative chemotherapy.

The CDR3 nucleotides read TGTGCCAGCAGCTTTTCTTGGGTGCAACCCAAAAATACGCAGTACTTC. It encodes CASSFSWVQPKNTQYF. V and J are TRBV7-2 and TRBJ2-4; D ambiguous. CDR3 size: 16 residues. V was clipped by 3 bases and J by 13 bases, with 25 bases between them. Per germline, CDR1 SGHTA and CDR2 FQGNSA.